These T cell receptor beta chains were read from a single sample in a study of T-cell reconstitution after alpha-beta-depleted transplantation in children. TCRdb reanalysed the PCR reads using MiXCR and keeps one entry per CDR3 protein. The sample lists around 490,000 distinct CDR3 sequences; about an eighth were seen once. Sequenced material: PBMCs, mostly from graft donor cells, taken 180 days after TCRalphabeta/CD19-depleted stem cell transplant. The receptors were gathered from a female patient aged 2-10 years who had a stem cell transplant for aplastic anemia, so the T cells may come from the graft donor. CDR3s include the opening cysteine and the closing phenylalanine or tryptophan. The D gene is left open where the match is weak. Only part of the rows carry a size: once, few, many, or a class if the clone is expanded.

>TRBJ1-2|TRBV5-1|-|-
CASSQAGSYGYTF
TGCGCCAGCAGCCAAGCAGGGTCCTATGGCTACACCTTC
>TRBJ1-4|TRBV7-9|few|-
CASSPPGLGGEKLFF
TGTGCCAGCAGCCCACCGGGCCTTGGAGGGGAAAAACTGTTTTTT
>TRBJ1-5|TRBV7-9|-|-
CASSLGGTPQHF
TGTGCCAGCAGCTTAGGGGGGACGCCCCAGCATTTT
>TRBJ2-6|TRBV7-8|few|-
CASSLALGARANVLTF
TGTGCCAGCAGCTTAGCTCTCGGGGCCCGGGCCAACGTCCTGACTTTC
>TRBJ1-1|TRBV12-3/TRBV12-4|few|-
CASSPGLKNTEAFF
TGTGCCAGCAGTCCCGGACTGAAGAACACTGAAGCTTTCTTT
>TRBJ1-2|TRBV20-1|-|-
CSAGRITGASYGYTF
TGCAGTGCTGGTAGAATAACGGGTGCCTCATATGGCTACACCTTC
>TRBJ2-1|TRBV11-2|few|TRBD1
CASSFRLQGLASSYNEQFF
TGTGCCAGCAGCTTTAGATTACAGGGGTTGGCCAGCTCCTACAATGAGCAGTTCTTC
>TRBJ1-4|TRBV28|few|-
CACGGLPNEKLFF
TGTGCCTGTGGAGGGCTGCCTAATGAAAAACTGTTTTTT
>TRBJ2-7|TRBV6-2/TRBV6-3|many|-
CASSSRSREQYF
TGTGCCAGCAGTTCCCGGAGTAGGGAGCAGTACTTC
>TRBJ2-1|TRBV7-3|many|TRBD2
CASSPTGTSGFNEQFF
TGTGCCAGCAGCCCGACGGGGACTAGCGGGTTCAATGAGCAGTTCTTC
>TRBJ2-1|TRBV7-2|-|-
CASSLFLPEGNEQFF
TGTGCCAGCAGCTTATTCCTCCCTGAGGGGAATGAGCAGTTCTTC
>TRBJ2-1|TRBV7-7|few|TRBD2
CASSPSPSGRANEQFF
TGTGCCAGCAGCCCTTCTCCAAGCGGGAGGGCGAATGAGCAGTTCTTC
>TRBJ1-2|TRBV2|-|TRBD1
CASSSTTGTDYGYTF
TGTGCCAGCAGCTCCACCACCGGGACAGACTATGGCTACACCTTC
>TRBJ1-4|TRBV9|-|-
CASSASSGLEKLFF
TGTGCCAGCAGCGCCTCGTCGGGGCTTGAAAAACTGTTTTTT
>TRBJ2-5|TRBV11-2|few|-
CASSSRGPPFETQYF
TGTGCCAGCAGCTCCCGGGGTCCCCCCTTTGAGACCCAGTACTTC
>TRBJ2-3|TRBV20-1|-|TRBD2
CSARITREGPQYF
TGCAGTGCTAGAATAACAAGGGAGGGCCCCCAGTATTTT
>TRBJ1-6|TRBV6-1|-|-
CASSEVSGKPLHF
TGTGCCAGCAGTGAAGTCTCGGGGAAACCCCTCCACTTT
>TRBJ2-1|TRBV5-1|few|-
CASSLTGVSYNEQFF
TGCGCCAGCAGCCTGACAGGCGTTTCCTACAATGAGCAGTTCTTC
>TRBJ1-5|TRBV21-1|few|-
CAKGDRNQPQHF
TGTGCCAAGGGTGATCGCAATCAGCCCCAGCATTTT
>TRBJ2-3|TRBV10-3|-|TRBD2
CAISENGIAGRGDTQYF
TGTGCCATCAGCGAAAACGGTATAGCGGGACGTGGAGATACGCAGTATTTT
>TRBJ1-3|TRBV29-1|-|TRBD1
CSVERRTGGPQDTIYF
TGCAGCGTTGAAAGAAGAACAGGGGGCCCACAAGACACCATATATTTT
>TRBJ2-5|TRBV28|-|-
CASSDSKQETQYF
TGTGCCAGCAGCGACTCGAAGCAAGAGACCCAGTACTTC
>TRBJ2-3|TRBV5-1|few|-
CASSRGQLDTDTQYF
TGCGCCAGCAGCCGGGGACAACTAGACACAGATACGCAGTATTTT
>TRBJ1-5|TRBV6-1|few|-
CASSANLGGSQPQHF
TGTGCCAGCAGTGCCAATTTGGGGGGCAGTCAGCCCCAGCATTTT
>TRBJ2-2|TRBV7-7|few|-
CASSLRDPTGELFF
TGTGCCAGCAGCTTAAGGGACCCCACCGGGGAGCTGTTTTTT
>TRBJ2-1|TRBV12-3/TRBV12-4|-|-
CASSLTISGSYNEQFF
TGTGCCAGCAGTTTGACTATCTCGGGGTCCTACAATGAGCAGTTCTTC
>TRBJ2-6|TRBV15|few|-
CATSRDRPLSGANVLTF
TGTGCCACCAGCAGAGATCGACCGCTTTCTGGGGCCAACGTCCTGACTTTC
>TRBJ2-7|TRBV14|few|-
CASSHSWDLPALPIYEQYF
TGTGCCAGCAGCCACTCCTGGGACCTCCCTGCATTGCCCATCTACGAGCAGTACTTC
>TRBJ1-1|TRBV29-1|few|-
CSVEGPGTEAFF
TGCAGCGTTGAAGGCCCCGGCACTGAAGCTTTCTTT
>TRBJ2-1|TRBV20-1|many|-
CSARRGGEQFF
TGCAGTGCGCGGCGGGGTGGCGAGCAGTTCTTC
>TRBJ1-1|TRBV3-1|-|-
CASSQGATVGEAFF
TGTGCCAGCAGCCAAGGGGCGACAGTGGGGGAAGCTTTCTTT
>TRBJ2-1|TRBV28|-|-
CASSLTSLNWILYNEQFF
TGTGCCAGCAGTCTCACCTCACTGAACTGGATTCTCTACAATGAGCAGTTCTTC
>TRBJ2-1|TRBV7-2|few|TRBD1
CASSPRQGGFNNEQFF
TGTGCCAGCAGCCCCCGACAGGGGGGTTTTAATAATGAGCAGTTCTTC
>TRBJ1-2|TRBV4-3|-|-
CASSQDSRTNYGYTF
TGCGCCAGCAGCCAAGATTCGCGGACTAACTATGGCTACACCTTC
>TRBJ2-1|TRBV12-3/TRBV12-4|few|-
CASSPRRAPSNEQFF
TGTGCCAGCAGTCCAAGGAGGGCACCTTCCAATGAGCAGTTCTTC
>TRBJ1-2|TRBV27|-|-
CASSSRFPQGYGYTF
TGTGCCAGCAGTTCCCGGTTTCCACAGGGATATGGCTACACCTTC
>TRBJ1-4|TRBV7-2|-|-
CASSLDGTTNEKLFF
TGTGCCAGCAGCTTAGATGGGACAACTAATGAAAAACTGTTTTTT
>TRBJ2-2|TRBV4-3|-|TRBD1
CASSHTGVTGELFF
TGCGCCAGCAGCCACACAGGGGTCACCGGGGAGCTGTTTTTT
>TRBJ2-7|TRBV7-2|many|TRBD2
CASSPVGSPAGGYEQYF
TGTGCCAGCAGCCCCGTGGGTTCCCCAGCGGGAGGCTACGAGCAGTACTTC
>TRBJ2-1|TRBV5-1|many|-
CASRGESRYNEQFF
TGCGCCAGCAGGGGGGAGTCCCGTTACAATGAGCAGTTCTTC
>TRBJ1-1|TRBV4-3|few|-
CASSQTRGANTEAFF
TGCGCCAGCAGCCAAACCCGCGGGGCGAACACTGAAGCTTTCTTT
>TRBJ2-1|TRBV24-1|many|-
CATSSWGHNEQFF
TGTGCCACCTCTTCTTGGGGACACAATGAGCAGTTCTTC
>TRBJ1-2|TRBV7-2|few|-
CASSLGPDSFYGYTF
TGTGCCAGCAGCTTAGGCCCGGACAGTTTTTATGGCTACACCTTC
>TRBJ2-1|TRBV24-1|few|-
CATSESGTSFYNEQFF
TGTGCCACCAGTGAGTCCGGGACTTCTTTCTACAATGAGCAGTTCTTC
>TRBJ1-1|TRBV7-2|-|-
CASSLAPMGNTEAFF
TGTGCCAGCAGCTTAGCCCCGATGGGGAACACTGAAGCTTTCTTT
>TRBJ2-5|TRBV3-1|many|TRBD2
CASSQAKTSAETQYF
TGTGCCAGCAGCCAAGCCAAGACTAGCGCAGAGACCCAGTACTTC
>TRBJ2-3|TRBV7-8|few|TRBD1
CASSMDRLSTDTQYF
TGTGCCAGCAGCATGGACAGGCTTAGCACAGATACGCAGTATTTT
>TRBJ1-2|TRBV19|once|-
CASSIVAGRDVDGYTF
TGTGCCAGTAGTATAGTAGCCGGACGCGACGTAGATGGCTACACCTTC
>TRBJ2-3|TRBV7-2|-|-
CASSLVGRADTQYF
TGTGCCAGCAGCTTGGTGGGGCGCGCAGATACGCAGTATTTT
>TRBJ2-7|TRBV30|-|-
CAWSEANPQEQYF
TGTGCCTGGAGTGAGGCAAATCCCCAGGAGCAGTACTTC
>TRBJ2-4|TRBV30|few|-
CAWIPGHRRNIQYF
TGTGCCTGGATACCGGGACACCGGCGAAACATTCAGTACTTC
>TRBJ1-1|TRBV20-1|-|TRBD1
CSAKQGVHMNTEAFF
TGCAGTGCTAAACAGGGGGTCCACATGAACACTGAAGCTTTCTTT
>TRBJ2-1|TRBV5-1|-|-
CASRARESSYNEQFF
TGCGCCAGCAGAGCAAGGGAGAGCTCCTACAATGAGCAGTTCTTC
>TRBJ2-7|TRBV12-3/TRBV12-4|few|-
CASSFQVATTYEQYF
TGTGCCAGCAGTTTCCAGGTGGCTACCACCTACGAGCAGTACTTC
>TRBJ1-5|TRBV29-1|-|-
CSVAPGLQEPQHF
TGCAGCGTTGCCCCAGGTCTACAAGAGCCCCAGCATTTT
>TRBJ2-1|TRBV20-1|many|-
CSARMTAEQFF
TGCAGTGCTAGGATGACCGCAGAGCAGTTCTTC
>TRBJ2-1|TRBV6-1|-|-
CASSVLLGGGEQFF
TGTGCCAGCAGTGTCCTTTTGGGGGGAGGTGAGCAGTTCTTC
>TRBJ2-7|TRBV20-1|many|TRBD1
CSARGNRGYEQYF
TGCAGTGCACGAGGGAACAGGGGCTACGAGCAGTACTTC
>TRBJ2-1|TRBV5-1|-|TRBD1
CASSLVGTGGRNEQFF
TGCGCCAGCAGCTTGGTCGGGACAGGGGGCAGGAATGAGCAGTTCTTC